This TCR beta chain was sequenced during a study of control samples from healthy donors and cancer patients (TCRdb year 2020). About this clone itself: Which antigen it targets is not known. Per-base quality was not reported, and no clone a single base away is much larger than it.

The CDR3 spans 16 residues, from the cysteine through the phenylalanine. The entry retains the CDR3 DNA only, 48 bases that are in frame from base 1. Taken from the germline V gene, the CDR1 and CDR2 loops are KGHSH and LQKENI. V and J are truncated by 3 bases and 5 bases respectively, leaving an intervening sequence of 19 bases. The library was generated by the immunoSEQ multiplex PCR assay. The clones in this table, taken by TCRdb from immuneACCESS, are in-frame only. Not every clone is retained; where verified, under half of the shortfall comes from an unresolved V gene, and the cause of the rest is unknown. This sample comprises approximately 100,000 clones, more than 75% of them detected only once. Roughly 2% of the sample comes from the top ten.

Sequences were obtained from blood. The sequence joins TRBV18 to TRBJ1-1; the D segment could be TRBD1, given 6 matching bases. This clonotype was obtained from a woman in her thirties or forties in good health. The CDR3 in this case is CASSPRGRGFGTEAFF. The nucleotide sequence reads TGTGCCAGCTCACCTAGAGGCAGGGGATTTGGGACTGAAGCTTTCTTT.